These T cell receptor beta chains were read from a single sample in a study of OX40 agonist ivuxolimab in advanced cancers. Assay: immunoSEQ multiplex PCR; the TCRdb copy retains only in-frame clones and omits some. Of tens of thousands of clones listed, 75% to 90% are singletons. This specimen consisted of CD4+ or CD8+ T cells sorted from blood, obtained in a trial of the OX40 agonist ivuxolimab. Receptors originate from an adult with an advanced solid tumor such as melanoma, head and neck, liver or kidney cancer. Each CDR3 is given with its conserved first and last residue. D genes are given only for firm matches. The size field is filled for only some rows; it gives once, few, many or a size class.

CASSYFGRGYGYTF	TGTGCCAGCAGTTACTTTGGAAGGGGTTATGGCTACACCTTC	NA	TRBJ1-2	TRBV6-5	NA
CASSQDRQGLGVLYEQYF	TGCGCCAGCAGCCAAGATCGTCAGGGACTAGGGGTCCTCTACGAGCAGTACTTC	TRBD2	TRBJ2-7	TRBV5-5	NA
CAWSTDRSRDGYTF	TGTGCCTGGAGTACGGACAGGTCGAGGGATGGCTACACCTTC	TRBD1	TRBJ1-2	TRBV30	NA
CASSSNSVEQYF	TGCGCCAGCAGCTCGAATTCCGTCGAGCAGTACTTC	NA	TRBJ2-7	TRBV5-1	NA
CASSTRAGRMYTGELFF	TGTGCCAGCAGCACCCGGGCCGGGCGGATGTACACCGGGGAGCTGTTTTTT	NA	TRBJ2-2	TRBV5-4	few
CASSVEAGGPTGELFF	TGTGCCAGCAGCGTAGAAGCGGGAGGGCCCACCGGGGAGCTGTTTTTT	TRBD2	TRBJ2-2	TRBV9	once
CASSIGDWSLPQPQHF	TGTGCCAGTAGTATAGGGGATTGGAGTCTCCCCCAGCCCCAGCATTTT	NA	TRBJ1-5	TRBV19	NA
CASSYSLNTGELFF	TGTGCCAGCAGTTACTCCCTGAACACCGGGGAGCTGTTTTTT	NA	TRBJ2-2	TRBV6-5	NA
CASSLTGGGSYEQYF	TGTGCCAGCAGTTTAACGGGGGGAGGGTCCTACGAGCAGTACTTC	TRBD2	TRBJ2-7	TRBV27	few
CASSIWDFYGYTF	TGTGCCAGTAGTATTTGGGACTTCTATGGCTACACCTTC	NA	TRBJ1-2	TRBV19	NA
CASSYRTGPLNTEAFF	TGTGCCAGCAGTTACCGGACAGGGCCCCTGAACACTGAAGCTTTCTTT	TRBD1	TRBJ1-1	TRBV27	NA
CASSSYPGPYEQYF	TGTGCCAGCAGCTCATACCCAGGGCCCTACGAGCAGTACTTC	NA	TRBJ2-7	TRBV7-3	once
CASSSPETNYGYTF	TGTGCCAGCAGTTCTCCAGAGACTAACTATGGCTACACCTTC	NA	TRBJ1-2	TRBV6-5	NA
CASSQEMSGYTPGAYGYTF	TGTGCCAGCAGCCAAGAAATGTCGGGTTATACCCCGGGGGCCTATGGCTACACCTTC	NA	TRBJ1-2	TRBV14	once
CSVERTGGPDTQYF	TGCAGCGTGGAACGGACAGGGGGCCCAGATACGCAGTATTTT	TRBD1	TRBJ2-3	TRBV29-1	NA
CASSEWGRGGGPYNEQFF	TGTGCCAGCAGTGAATGGGGGAGGGGAGGAGGTCCCTACAATGAGCAGTTCTTC	TRBD2	TRBJ2-1	TRBV2	NA
CASSQSGSNYGYTF	TGTGCCAGCAGCCAGTCAGGCTCTAACTATGGCTACACCTTC	NA	TRBJ1-2	TRBV14	NA
CASSLTGYSNQPQHF	TGTGCCAGCAGTTTGACCGGGTATAGCAATCAGCCCCAGCATTTT	NA	TRBJ1-5	TRBV28	NA
CATSRGQGNQPQHF	TGTGCCACCAGCAGAGGCCAGGGCAATCAGCCCCAGCATTTT	NA	TRBJ1-5	TRBV15	NA
CASSITGLSTDTQYF	TGTGCCAGTAGTATAACAGGGCTAAGCACAGATACGCAGTATTTT	NA	TRBJ2-3	TRBV19	NA
CASSLEGWDYGYTF	TGTGCCAGCAGCCTCGAGGGATGGGACTATGGCTACACCTTC	NA	TRBJ1-2	TRBV28	NA
CASSYLRDSRPYEQYF	TGTGCCAGCTCATATCTCCGGGACAGCAGGCCCTACGAGCAGTACTTC	TRBD1	TRBJ2-7	TRBV18	NA
CASSPGQGGSYGYTF	TGTGCCAGCAGCCCCGGACAGGGAGGATCCTATGGCTACACCTTC	TRBD1	TRBJ1-2	TRBV7-6	NA
CASSLHGGAQEQFF	TGTGCCAGCAGCTTACACGGGGGGGCTCAAGAGCAGTTCTTC	TRBD2	TRBJ2-1	TRBV11-3	few
CASSLVSGTINEQFF	TGTGCCAGCAGCTTAGTTAGCGGGACGATCAATGAGCAGTTCTTC	TRBD2	TRBJ2-1	TRBV7-9	NA
CASGLTYGDFTDTQYF	TGTGCTAGTGGTTTGACGTACGGGGACTTCACAGATACGCAGTATTTT	NA	TRBJ2-3	TRBV12-5	NA
CASSQDGTEGGNTIYF	TGCGCCAGCAGCCAAGATGGGACCGAAGGCGGAAACACCATATATTTT	NA	TRBJ1-3	TRBV4-3	NA
CASSTGSSGELFF	TGTGCCAGCAGTACCGGATCCAGCGGGGAGCTGTTTTTT	NA	TRBJ2-2	TRBV6-6	NA
CASSWKGRYGYTF	TGTGCCAGCAGTTGGAAGGGTCGCTATGGCTACACCTTC	NA	TRBJ1-2	TRBV25-1	NA
CASSYSVLGEQFF	TGTGCCAGCAGTTACTCAGTTCTGGGTGAGCAGTTCTTC	NA	TRBJ2-1	TRBV6-6	NA
CASSQGLVPLAGGINEQFF	TGCGCCAGCAGCCAAGGATTGGTCCCACTAGCGGGAGGGATCAATGAGCAGTTCTTC	TRBD2	TRBJ2-1	TRBV4-1	NA
CASSLFGQLPNYGYTF	TGTGCCAGCAGTTTATTTGGACAGCTACCTAACTATGGCTACACCTTC	NA	TRBJ1-2	TRBV28	NA
CASSPSGQNIQYF	TGTGCCAGCAGCCCCTCCGGTCAAAACATTCAGTACTTC	NA	TRBJ2-4	TRBV11-2	NA
CASSLLTSGGAMMVNEQFF	TGTGCCAGCAGTTTATTAACTAGCGGGGGGGCGATGATGGTAAATGAGCAGTTCTTC	TRBD2	TRBJ2-1	TRBV27	NA
CASSSDLTLAGPYNEQFF	TGTGCCAGTAGCTCAGACCTCACACTAGCGGGACCATACAATGAGCAGTTCTTC	TRBD2	TRBJ2-1	TRBV19	NA